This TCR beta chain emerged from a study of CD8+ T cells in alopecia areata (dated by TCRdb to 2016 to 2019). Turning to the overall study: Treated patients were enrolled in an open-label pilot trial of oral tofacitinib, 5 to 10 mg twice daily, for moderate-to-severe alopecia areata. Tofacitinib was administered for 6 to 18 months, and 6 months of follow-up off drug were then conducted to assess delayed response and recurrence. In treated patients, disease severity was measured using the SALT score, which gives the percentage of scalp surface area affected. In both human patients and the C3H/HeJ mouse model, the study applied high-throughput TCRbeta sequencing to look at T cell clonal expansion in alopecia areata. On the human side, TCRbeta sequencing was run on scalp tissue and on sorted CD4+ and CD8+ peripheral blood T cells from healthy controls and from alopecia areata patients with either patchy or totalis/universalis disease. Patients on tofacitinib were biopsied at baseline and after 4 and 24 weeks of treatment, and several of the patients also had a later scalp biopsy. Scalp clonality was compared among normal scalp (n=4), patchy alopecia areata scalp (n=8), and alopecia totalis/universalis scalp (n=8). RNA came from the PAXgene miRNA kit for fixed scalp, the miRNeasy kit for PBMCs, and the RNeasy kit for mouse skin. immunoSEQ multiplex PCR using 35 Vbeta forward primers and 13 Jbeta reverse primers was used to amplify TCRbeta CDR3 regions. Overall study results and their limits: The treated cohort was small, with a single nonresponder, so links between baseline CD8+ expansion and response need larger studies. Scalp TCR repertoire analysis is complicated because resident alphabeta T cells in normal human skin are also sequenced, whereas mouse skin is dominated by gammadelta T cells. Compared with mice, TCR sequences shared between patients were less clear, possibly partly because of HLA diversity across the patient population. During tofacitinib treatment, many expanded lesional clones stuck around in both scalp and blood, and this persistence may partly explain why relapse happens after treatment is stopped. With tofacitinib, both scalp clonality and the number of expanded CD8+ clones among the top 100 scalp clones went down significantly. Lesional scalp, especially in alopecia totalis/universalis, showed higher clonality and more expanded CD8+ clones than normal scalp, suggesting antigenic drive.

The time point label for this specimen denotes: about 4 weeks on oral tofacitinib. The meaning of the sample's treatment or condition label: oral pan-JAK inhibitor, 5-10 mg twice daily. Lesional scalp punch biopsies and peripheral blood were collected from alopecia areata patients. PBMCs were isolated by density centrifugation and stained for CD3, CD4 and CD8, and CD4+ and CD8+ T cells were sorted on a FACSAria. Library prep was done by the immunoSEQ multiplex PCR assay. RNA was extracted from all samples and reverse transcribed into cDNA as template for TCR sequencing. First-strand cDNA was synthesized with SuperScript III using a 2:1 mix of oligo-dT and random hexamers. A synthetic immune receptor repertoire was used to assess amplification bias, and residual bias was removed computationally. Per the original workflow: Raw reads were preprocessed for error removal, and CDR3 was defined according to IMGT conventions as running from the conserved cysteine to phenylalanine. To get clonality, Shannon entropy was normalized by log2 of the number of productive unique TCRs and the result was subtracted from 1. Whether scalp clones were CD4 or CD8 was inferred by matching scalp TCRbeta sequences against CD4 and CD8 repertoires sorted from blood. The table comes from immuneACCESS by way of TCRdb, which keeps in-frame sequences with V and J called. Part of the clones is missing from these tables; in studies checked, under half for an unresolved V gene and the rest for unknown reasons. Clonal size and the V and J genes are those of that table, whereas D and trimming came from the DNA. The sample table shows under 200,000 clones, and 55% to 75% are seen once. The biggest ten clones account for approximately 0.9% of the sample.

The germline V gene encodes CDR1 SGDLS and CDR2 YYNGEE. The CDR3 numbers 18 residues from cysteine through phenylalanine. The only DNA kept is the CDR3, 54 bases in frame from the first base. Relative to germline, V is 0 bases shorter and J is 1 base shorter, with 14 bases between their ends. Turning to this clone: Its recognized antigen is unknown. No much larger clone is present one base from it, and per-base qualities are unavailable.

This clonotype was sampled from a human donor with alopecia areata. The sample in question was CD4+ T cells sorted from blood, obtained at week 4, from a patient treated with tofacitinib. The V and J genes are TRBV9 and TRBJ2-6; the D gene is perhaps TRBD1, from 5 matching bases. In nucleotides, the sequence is TGTGCCAGCAGCGTAGACAAACAGGTTTTATCTGGGGCCAACGTCCTGACTTTC. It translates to CASSVDKQVLSGANVLTF.